This T cell receptor beta chain was sequenced in a study of blood T cell repertoires in COVID-19. Study-level background: The study drew acute and convalescent COVID-19 samples from the United States, Italy and Spain. PBMCs, B-cell-depleted T cells, or T cells provided the cDNA or gDNA that made up the material.

In the authors' workflow: Estimation of nucleated cell counts relied on the amplification of reference gene primers. Produced via immunoSEQ multiplex PCR; TCRdb's table is partial and in-frame only. The V and J calls and clone size come from that table; D and trimming were worked out from the DNA. Found here are some 30,000 clones, 87% of them singletons; the top ten hold approximately 2%. Germline V lookup: CDR1 SGHRS, CDR2 YFSETQ. The CDR3 is 14 amino acids. V lost 3 bases and J lost 2, with 12 bases in between. The clonotype comes from a man between 50 and 59 years old with active or convalescent COVID-19. The chain recombines TRBV5-1 with TRBJ2-7, with D possibly being TRBD2 (7 bases). Sequencing used peripheral blood. CDR3 bases: TGCGCCAGCAGCTGGGGGGGCGGAACCTACGAGCAGTACTTC. Protein sequence: CASSWGGGTYEQYF.